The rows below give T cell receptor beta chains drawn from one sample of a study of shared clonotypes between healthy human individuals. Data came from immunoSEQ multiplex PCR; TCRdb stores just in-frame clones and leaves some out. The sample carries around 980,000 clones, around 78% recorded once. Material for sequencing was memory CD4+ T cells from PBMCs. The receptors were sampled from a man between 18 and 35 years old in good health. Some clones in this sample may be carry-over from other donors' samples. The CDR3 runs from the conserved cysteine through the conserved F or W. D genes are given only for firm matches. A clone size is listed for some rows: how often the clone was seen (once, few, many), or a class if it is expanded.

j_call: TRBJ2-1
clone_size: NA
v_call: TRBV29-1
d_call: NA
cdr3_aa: CSVAPGPASAGQFF
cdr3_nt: TGCAGCGTTGCCCCGGGACCCGCCTCAGCGGGGCAGTTCTTC

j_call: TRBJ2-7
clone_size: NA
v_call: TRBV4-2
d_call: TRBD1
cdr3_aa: CASSQRTDREHEQYF
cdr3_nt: TGTGCCAGCAGCCAACGTACGGACAGGGAACACGAGCAGTACTTC

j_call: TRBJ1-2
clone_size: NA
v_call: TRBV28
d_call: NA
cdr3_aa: CASSRITGGYTF
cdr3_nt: TGTGCCAGCAGTCGGATTACAGGGGGCTACACCTTC

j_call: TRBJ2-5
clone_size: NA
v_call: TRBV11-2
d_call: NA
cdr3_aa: CASSLSKLGETQYF
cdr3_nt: TGTGCCAGCAGCCTAAGCAAACTCGGGGAGACCCAGTACTTC

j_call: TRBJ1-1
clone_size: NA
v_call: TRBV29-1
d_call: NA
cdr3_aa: CSAWGGGVTEAFF
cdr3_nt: TGCAGCGCCTGGGGCGGGGGGGTCACTGAAGCTTTCTTT

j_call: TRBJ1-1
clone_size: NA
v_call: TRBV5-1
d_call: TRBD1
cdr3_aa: CASSRTGGTEAFF
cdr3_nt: TGCGCCAGCAGCCGAACAGGGGGAACTGAAGCTTTCTTT

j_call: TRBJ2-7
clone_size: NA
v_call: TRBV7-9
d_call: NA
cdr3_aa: CASSFGAGREQYF
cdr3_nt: TGTGCCAGCAGCTTTGGGGCAGGGAGGGAGCAGTACTTC

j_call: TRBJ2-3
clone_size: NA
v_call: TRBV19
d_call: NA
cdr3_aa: CASSISRSTDTQYF
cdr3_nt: TGTGCCAGTAGTATATCCCGTAGCACAGATACGCAGTATTTT

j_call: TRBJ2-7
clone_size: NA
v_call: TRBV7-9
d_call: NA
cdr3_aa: CASSRQVGQVGEQYF
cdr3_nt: TGTGCCAGCAGCCGGCAGGTGGGGCAGGTCGGTGAGCAGTACTTC

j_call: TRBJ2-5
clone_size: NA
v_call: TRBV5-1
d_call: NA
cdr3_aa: CASRERGREKLETQYF
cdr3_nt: TGCGCCAGCAGAGAAAGGGGGCGGGAGAAATTAGAGACCCAGTACTTC

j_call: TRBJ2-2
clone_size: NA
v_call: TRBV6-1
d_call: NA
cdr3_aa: CASTFPPLLPGELFF
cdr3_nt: TGTGCCAGCACGTTCCCCCCCCTCCTCCCCGGGGAGCTGTTTTTT

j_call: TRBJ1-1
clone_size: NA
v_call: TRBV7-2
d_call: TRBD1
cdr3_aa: CASSLVGTGAGAEAFF
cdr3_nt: TGTGCCAGCAGCTTAGTGGGGACAGGGGCAGGCGCTGAAGCTTTCTTT

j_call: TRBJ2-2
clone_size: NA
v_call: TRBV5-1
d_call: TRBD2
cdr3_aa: CASSAGLAGVSGGELFF
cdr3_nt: TGCGCCAGCAGCGCAGGACTAGCGGGGGTTTCTGGCGGGGAGCTGTTTTTT

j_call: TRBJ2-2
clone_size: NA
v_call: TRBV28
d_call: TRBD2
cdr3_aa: CASSPTGLAVTGELFF
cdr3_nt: TGTGCCAGCAGTCCTACCGGACTAGCGGTCACCGGGGAGCTGTTTTTT

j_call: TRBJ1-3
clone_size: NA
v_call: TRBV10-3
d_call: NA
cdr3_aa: CAIAGVEGNTIYF
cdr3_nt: TGTGCCATCGCAGGGGTGGAGGGAAACACCATATATTTT

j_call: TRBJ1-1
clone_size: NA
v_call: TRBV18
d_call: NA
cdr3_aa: CASSPRTDNTEAFF
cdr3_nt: TGTGCCAGCTCACCACGGACGGACAACACTGAAGCTTTCTTT

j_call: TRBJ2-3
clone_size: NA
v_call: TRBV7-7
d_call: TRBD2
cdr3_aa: CASSLGTSGSTDTQYF
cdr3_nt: TGTGCCAGCAGCCTTGGGACTAGCGGGAGTACAGATACGCAGTATTTT

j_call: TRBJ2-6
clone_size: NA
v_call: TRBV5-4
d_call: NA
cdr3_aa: CASSLKGDGANVLTF
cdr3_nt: TGTGCCAGCAGCTTGAAGGGGGATGGGGCCAACGTCCTGACTTTC

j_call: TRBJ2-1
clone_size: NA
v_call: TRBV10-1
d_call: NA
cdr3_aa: CASSERRGSSNEQFF
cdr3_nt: TGCGCCAGCAGTGAAAGGAGAGGTTCGAGCAATGAGCAGTTCTTC

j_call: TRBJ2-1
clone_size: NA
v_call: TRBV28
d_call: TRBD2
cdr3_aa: CASSGSGSSYNEQFF
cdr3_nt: TGTGCCAGCAGTGGTAGCGGGAGCTCCTACAATGAGCAGTTCTTC

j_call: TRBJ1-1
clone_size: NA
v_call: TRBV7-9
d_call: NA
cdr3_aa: CASSPSSLGDTEAFF
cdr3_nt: TGTGCCAGCAGCCCCTCATCCCTAGGGGACACTGAAGCTTTCTTT

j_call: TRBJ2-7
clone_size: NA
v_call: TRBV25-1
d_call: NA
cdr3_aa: CASSEGPASSYEQYF
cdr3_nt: TGTGCCAGCAGTGAAGGGCCGGCGAGCTCCTACGAGCAGTACTTC

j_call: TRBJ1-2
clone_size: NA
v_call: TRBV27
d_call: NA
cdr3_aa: CASSSSITSGGYTF
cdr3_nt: TGTGCCAGCAGTTCCTCTATAACTTCGGGTGGCTACACCTTC

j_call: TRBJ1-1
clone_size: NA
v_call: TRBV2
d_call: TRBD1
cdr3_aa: CASSGQGSFGTEAFF
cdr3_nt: TGTGCCAGCAGTGGACAGGGTTCCTTCGGCACTGAAGCTTTCTTT

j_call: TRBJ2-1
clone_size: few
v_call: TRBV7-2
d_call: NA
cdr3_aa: CASSFPAQRLSSYNEQFF
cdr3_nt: TGTGCCAGCAGCTTTCCGGCTCAGCGCTTGAGCTCCTACAATGAGCAGTTCTTC

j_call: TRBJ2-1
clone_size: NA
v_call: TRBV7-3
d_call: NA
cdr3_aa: CASSSSPWSGTSYNGQFF
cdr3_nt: TGTGCCAGCAGCTCCTCCCCTTGGAGCGGAACCTCCTACAATGGGCAGTTCTTC

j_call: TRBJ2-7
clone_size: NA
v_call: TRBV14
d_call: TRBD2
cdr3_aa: CASSQGLAGAGYEQYF
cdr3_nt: TGTGCCAGCAGCCAAGGACTAGCGGGAGCCGGCTACGAGCAGTACTTC

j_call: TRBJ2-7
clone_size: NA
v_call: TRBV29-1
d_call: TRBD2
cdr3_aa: CSVAGTSDLGPSYEQYF
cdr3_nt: TGCAGCGTCGCCGGGACTAGTGATTTGGGGCCCTCCTACGAGCAGTACTTC

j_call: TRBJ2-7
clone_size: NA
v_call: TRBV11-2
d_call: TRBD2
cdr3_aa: CASSASGRSSYEQYF
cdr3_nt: TGTGCCAGCAGCGCTAGCGGGAGAAGTAGTTACGAGCAGTACTTC

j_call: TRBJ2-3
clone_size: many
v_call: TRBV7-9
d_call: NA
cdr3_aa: CASTPGDTQYF
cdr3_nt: TGTGCCAGCACCCCCGGGGATACGCAGTATTTT

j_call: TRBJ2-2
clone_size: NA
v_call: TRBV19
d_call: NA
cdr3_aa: CASSIRAVNTGELFF
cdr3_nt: TGTGCCAGTAGTATAAGGGCAGTGAACACCGGGGAGCTGTTTTTT

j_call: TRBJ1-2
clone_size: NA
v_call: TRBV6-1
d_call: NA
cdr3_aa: CATPSPGSNYGYTF
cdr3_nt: TGTGCCACCCCGTCCCCAGGGTCTAACTATGGCTACACCTTC

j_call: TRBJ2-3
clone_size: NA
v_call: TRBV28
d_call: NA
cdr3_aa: CASSLSQGIDTQYF
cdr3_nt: TGTGCCAGCAGTTTGTCACAGGGTATAGATACGCAGTATTTT

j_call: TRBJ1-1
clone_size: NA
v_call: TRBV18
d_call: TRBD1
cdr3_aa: CASSGNRGGPWTEAFF
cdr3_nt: TGTGCCAGCTCCGGGAACAGGGGCGGGCCGTGGACTGAAGCTTTCTTT

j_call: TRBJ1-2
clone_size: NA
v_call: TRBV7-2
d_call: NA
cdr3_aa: CASSPGSAQLDGYTF
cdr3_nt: TGTGCCAGCAGCCCGGGGTCGGCCCAGCTTGATGGCTACACCTTC

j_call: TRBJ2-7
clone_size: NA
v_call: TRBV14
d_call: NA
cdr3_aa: CASSQVGSSEQYF
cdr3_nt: TGTGCCAGCAGCCAAGTCGGTAGTTCAGAGCAGTACTTC

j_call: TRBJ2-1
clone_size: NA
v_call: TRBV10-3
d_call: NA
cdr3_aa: CAIGRLGQRMESYNEQFF
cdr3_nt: TGTGCCATCGGGCGACTAGGACAACGGATGGAGTCCTACAATGAGCAGTTCTTC

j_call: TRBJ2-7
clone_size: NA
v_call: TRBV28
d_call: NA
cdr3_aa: CASSFLAQRAPSYEQYF
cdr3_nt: TGTGCCAGCAGTTTTTTAGCTCAGCGGGCCCCTTCCTACGAGCAGTACTTC

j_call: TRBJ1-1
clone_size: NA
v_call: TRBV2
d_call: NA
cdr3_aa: CASIVEGNTEAFF
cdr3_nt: TGTGCCAGCATAGTGGAGGGGAACACTGAAGCTTTCTTT

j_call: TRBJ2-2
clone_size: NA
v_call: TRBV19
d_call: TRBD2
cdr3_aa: CASSMGIIAGFTGELFF
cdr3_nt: TGTGCCAGTAGTATGGGAATCATAGCGGGATTCACCGGGGAGCTGTTTTTT

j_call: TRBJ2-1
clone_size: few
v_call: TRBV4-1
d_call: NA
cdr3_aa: CASSQDRPGLSSYNEQFF
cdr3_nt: TGCGCCAGCAGCCAAGATCGTCCGGGGTTAAGCTCCTACAATGAGCAGTTCTTC

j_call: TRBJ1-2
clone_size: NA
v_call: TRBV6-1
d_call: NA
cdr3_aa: CASSEYGAGNYGYTF
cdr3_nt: TGTGCCAGCAGTGAATATGGGGCAGGCAACTATGGCTACACCTTC

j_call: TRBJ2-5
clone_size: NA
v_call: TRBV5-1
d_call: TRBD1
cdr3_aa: CASSGQGDIFWETQYF
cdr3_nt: TGCGCCAGTTCGGGACAGGGGGATATTTTTTGGGAGACCCAGTACTTC

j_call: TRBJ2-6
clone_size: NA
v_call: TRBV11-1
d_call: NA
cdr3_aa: CASSLGGLSNGANVLTF
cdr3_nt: TGTGCCAGCAGCTTAGGGGGTCTATCCAATGGGGCCAACGTCCTGACTTTC

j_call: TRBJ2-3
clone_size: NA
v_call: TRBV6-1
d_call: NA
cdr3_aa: CASSDQSGSDTQYF
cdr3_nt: TGTGCCAGCAGTGATCAATCCGGGTCAGATACGCAGTATTTT

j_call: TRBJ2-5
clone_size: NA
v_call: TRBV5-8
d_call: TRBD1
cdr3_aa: CASSSWDRQETQYF
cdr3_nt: TGTGCCAGCAGCTCCTGGGACAGGCAAGAGACCCAGTACTTC

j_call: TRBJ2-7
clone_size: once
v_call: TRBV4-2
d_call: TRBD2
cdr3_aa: CASSQDLGGTSGGEQYF
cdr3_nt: TGTGCCAGCAGCCAAGATCTCGGGGGGACTAGCGGGGGCGAGCAGTACTTC

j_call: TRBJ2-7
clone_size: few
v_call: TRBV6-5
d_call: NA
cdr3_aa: CASSPWVWGYEQYF
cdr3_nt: TGTGCCAGCAGTCCCTGGGTCTGGGGCTACGAGCAGTACTTC

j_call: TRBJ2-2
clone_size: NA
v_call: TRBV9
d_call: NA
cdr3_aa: CASSVLGAKNTGELFF
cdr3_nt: TGTGCCAGCAGCGTACTAGGGGCCAAAAACACCGGGGAGCTGTTTTTT

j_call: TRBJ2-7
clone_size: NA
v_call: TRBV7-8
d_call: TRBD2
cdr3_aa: CASSRRGRLGGAAYEQYF
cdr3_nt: TGTGCCAGCAGCCGCCGAGGACGGCTCGGGGGGGCTGCCTACGAGCAGTACTTC

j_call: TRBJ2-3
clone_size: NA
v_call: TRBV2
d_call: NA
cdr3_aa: CAGEGEVNTQYF
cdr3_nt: TGTGCGGGTGAGGGGGAGGTAAATACGCAGTATTTT

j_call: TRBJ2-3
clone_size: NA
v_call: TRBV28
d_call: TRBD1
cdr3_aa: CASSRQGVGDTQYF
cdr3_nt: TGTGCCAGCAGTAGACAGGGAGTAGGAGATACGCAGTATTTT

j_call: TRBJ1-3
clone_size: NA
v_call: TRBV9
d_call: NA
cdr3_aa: CASSVDGLYSGNTIYF
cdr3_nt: TGTGCCAGCAGCGTAGATGGACTCTACTCTGGAAACACCATATATTTT

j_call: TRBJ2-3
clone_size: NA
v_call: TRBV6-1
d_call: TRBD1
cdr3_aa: CATFRTGGMDTQYF
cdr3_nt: TGTGCCACCTTCCGGACAGGGGGAATGGATACGCAGTATTTT